This T cell receptor (beta chain) was recorded in a study of early T cells in non-severe SARS-CoV-2 infection. Study context: Unsorted whole blood bulk RNA was sequenced, with unpaired chains. Study-level findings and limits: VDJdb matching favored anti-spike CD8 responses, missing private and CD4 specificities.

Attachment of unique molecular identifiers was made to individual cDNA molecules. TCRdb itself ran the 5' RACE reads through MiXCR, one entry per CDR3 protein. The sample includes tens of thousands of distinct CDR3 sequences, about 9% seen only once; the top ten take 5.9%. As concerns this clonotype: The antigen remains unidentified.

Germline-derived CDR1 and CDR2 are SEHNR and FQNEAQ (reference sequence). This CDR3 has 15 residues. The ends were cut back, 5 bases at V and 3 bases at J, with 16 bases in the middle. The receptor was derived from an adult who was a healthcare worker with PCR-confirmed SARS-CoV-2 infection or an uninfected control (not recorded which). V usage is TRBV7-9 and J usage is TRBJ1-1, with D perhaps matching TRBD1 (6 bases). The sequencing sample was made of whole blood. CDR3 coding DNA: TGTGCCAGCAGCCCCTTGACAGGCGCATACACTGAAGCTTTCTTT. Translated: CASSPLTGAYTEAFF.